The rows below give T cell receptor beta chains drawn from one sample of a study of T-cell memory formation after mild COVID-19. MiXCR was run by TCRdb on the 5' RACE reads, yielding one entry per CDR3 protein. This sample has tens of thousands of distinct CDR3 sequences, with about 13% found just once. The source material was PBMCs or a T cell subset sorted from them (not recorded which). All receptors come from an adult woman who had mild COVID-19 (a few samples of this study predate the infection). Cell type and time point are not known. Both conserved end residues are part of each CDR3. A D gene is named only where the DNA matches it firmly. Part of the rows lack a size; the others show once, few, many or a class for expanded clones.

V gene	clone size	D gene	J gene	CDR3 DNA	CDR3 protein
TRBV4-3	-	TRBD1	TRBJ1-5	TGCGCCAGCAGCCTTGACAGGGGACTTGAGCAGCCCCAGCATTTT	CASSLDRGLEQPQHF
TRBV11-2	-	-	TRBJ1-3	TGTGCCAGCAGCCATACCGGACTCCCAAACACCATATATTTT	CASSHTGLPNTIYF
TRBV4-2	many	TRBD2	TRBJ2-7	TGTGCCAGCAGCCATGGGGGACTAGCGGCCTACGAGCAGTACTTC	CASSHGGLAAYEQYF
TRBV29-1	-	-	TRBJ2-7	TGCAGCGCCGATGACAACGATGCCGAGCAGTACTTC	CSADDNDAEQYF
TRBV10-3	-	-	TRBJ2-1	TGTGCCATCAGTGAGAGGGAGTCGGGGAATGAGCAGTTCTTC	CAISERESGNEQFF
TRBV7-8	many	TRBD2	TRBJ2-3	TGTGCCAGCAGCTTTGGAGCGGGAGTCGGCACAGATACGCAGTATTTT	CASSFGAGVGTDTQYF
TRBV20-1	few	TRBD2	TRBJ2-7	TGCAGTGCTGGAGGGGCTAGCGGGAGTTCGTATAGCTACGAGCAGTACTTC	CSAGGASGSSYSYEQYF
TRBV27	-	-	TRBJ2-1	TGTGCCAGCAGTGCCCGGGGATACAATGAGCAGTTCTTC	CASSARGYNEQFF
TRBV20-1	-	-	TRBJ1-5	TGCAGTGCTACAACGATCGAGGGGTATAGCAATCAGCCCCAGCATTTT	CSATTIEGYSNQPQHF
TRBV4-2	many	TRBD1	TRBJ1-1	TGTGCCAGCAGCCAAGATCAGGGGGGCCCCATGAACACTGAAGCTTTCTTT	CASSQDQGGPMNTEAFF
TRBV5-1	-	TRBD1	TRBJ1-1	TGCGCCAGCAGCTGGACCGGGACAGGATTAGAAGCTTTCTTT	CASSWTGTGLEAFF
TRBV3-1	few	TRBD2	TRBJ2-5	TGTGCCAGCAGCCCGTTTACTAGCGGGTCTTTCCAAGAGACCCAGTACTTC	CASSPFTSGSFQETQYF
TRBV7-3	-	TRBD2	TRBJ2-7	TGTGCCAGCAGCTTAGGGACGGGAGGGCCGGACGAGCAGTACTTC	CASSLGTGGPDEQYF
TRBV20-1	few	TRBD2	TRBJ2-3	TGCAGTGCAATGAGTTGGGGTCTAGCGGTAGAAAACACAGATACGCAGTATTTT	CSAMSWGLAVENTDTQYF
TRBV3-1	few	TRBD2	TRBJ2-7	TGTGCCAGCAGCCAAGACGGGACTAGCGGGGGGGCCCTAGCCTACGAGCAGTACTTC	CASSQDGTSGGALAYEQYF
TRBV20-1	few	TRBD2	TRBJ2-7	TGCAGTGCTCTGGGACTAGCGGGTCTCTCCTACGAGCAGTACTTC	CSALGLAGLSYEQYF
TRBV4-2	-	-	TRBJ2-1	TGTGCCAGCAGCCATGCCGGGACTTACAATGAGCAGTTCTTC	CASSHAGTYNEQFF
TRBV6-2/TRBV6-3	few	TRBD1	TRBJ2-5	TGTGCCAGCAGTACGGGACAGGGGATTGCTTCTTCATGGGAGACCCAGTACTTC	CASSTGQGIASSWETQYF
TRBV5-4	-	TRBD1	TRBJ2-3	TGTGCCAGCAGTTCGACAGGGGGCCGAACAGATACGCAGTATTTT	CASSSTGGRTDTQYF
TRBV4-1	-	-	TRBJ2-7	TGCGCCAGCAGCCAAGCTGGTAAGCAGTACTTC	CASSQAGKQYF
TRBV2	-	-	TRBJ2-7	TGTGCCAGCAGGGCCTACGAGCAGTACTTC	CASRAYEQYF
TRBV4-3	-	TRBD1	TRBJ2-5	TGCGCCAGCAGCCAAGATCGGACAGGGGGAGAGACCCAGTACTTC	CASSQDRTGGETQYF
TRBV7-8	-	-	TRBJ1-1	TGTGCCAGCAGCTTAGGGTTGAGGGGTGGAGGAGAAGCTTTCTTT	CASSLGLRGGGEAFF